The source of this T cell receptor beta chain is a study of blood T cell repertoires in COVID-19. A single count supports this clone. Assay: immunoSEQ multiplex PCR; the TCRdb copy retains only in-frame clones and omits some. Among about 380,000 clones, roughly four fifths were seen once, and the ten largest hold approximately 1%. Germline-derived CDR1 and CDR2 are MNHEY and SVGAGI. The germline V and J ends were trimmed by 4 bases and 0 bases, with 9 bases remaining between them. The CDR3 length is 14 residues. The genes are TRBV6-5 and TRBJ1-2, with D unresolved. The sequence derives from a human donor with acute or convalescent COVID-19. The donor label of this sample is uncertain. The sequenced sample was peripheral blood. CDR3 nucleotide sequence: TGTGCCAGCAGTTTCCGGACTTCTAACTATGGCTACACCTTC. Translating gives CASSFRTSNYGYTF.